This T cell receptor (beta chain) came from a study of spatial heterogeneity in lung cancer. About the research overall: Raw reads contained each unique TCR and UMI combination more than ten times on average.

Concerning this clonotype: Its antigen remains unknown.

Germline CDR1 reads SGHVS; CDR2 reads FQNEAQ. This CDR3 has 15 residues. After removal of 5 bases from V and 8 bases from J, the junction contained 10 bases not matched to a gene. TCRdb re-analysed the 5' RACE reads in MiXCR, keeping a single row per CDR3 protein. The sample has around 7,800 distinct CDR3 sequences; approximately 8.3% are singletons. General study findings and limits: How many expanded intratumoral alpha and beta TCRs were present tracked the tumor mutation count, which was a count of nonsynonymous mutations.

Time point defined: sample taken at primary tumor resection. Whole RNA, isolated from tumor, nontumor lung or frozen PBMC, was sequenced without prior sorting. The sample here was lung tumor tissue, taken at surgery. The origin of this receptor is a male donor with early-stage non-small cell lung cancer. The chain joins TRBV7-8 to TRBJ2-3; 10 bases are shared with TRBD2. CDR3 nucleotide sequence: TGTGCCAGCAGCCGGACTAGCGGCCACGGGGGTACGCAGTATTTT. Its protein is CASSRTSGHGGTQYF.